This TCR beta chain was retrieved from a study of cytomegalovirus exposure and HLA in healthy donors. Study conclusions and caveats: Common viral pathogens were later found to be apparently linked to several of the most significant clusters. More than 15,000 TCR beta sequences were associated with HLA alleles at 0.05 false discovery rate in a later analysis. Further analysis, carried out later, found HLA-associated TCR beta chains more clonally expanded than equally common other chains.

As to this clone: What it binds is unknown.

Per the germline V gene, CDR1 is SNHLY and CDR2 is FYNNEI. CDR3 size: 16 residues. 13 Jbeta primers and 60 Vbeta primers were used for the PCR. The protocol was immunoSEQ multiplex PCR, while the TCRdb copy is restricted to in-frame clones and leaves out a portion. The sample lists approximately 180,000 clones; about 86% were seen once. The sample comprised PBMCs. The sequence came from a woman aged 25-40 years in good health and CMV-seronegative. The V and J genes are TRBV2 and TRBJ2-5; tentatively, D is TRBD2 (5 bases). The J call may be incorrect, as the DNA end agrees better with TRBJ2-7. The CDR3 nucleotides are TGTGCCAGCAGTGGTCACGGTCCTGGGAGCTCCTACGAGCAGTACTTC. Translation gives CASSGHGPGSSYEQYF.